Listed below are T cell receptor beta chains from one sample, sequenced in a study of metastatic and nonmetastatic thyroid tumors. TCRdb re-called the PCR reads with MiXCR. This sample has some 30,000 clones, with around a third found just once. The specimen sequenced was tumor tissue. The receptors here all came from a female donor with papillary thyroid cancer or a benign thyroid nodule (not recorded which). Some clones in this sample may be carry-over from other donors' samples. Both conserved end residues are part of each CDR3. Fields, in order: J gene, clone size, D gene, V gene, CDR3 DNA, CDR3 protein. A D gene is named only where the DNA matches it firmly. Part of the rows lack a size; the others show once, few, many or a class for expanded clones.

J: TRBJ2-1
size: NA
D: TRBD1
V: TRBV6-2/TRBV6-3
DNA: TGTGCCAGCAGCCGGGGACAGGCCGCGGATGAGCAGTTCTTC
CDR3: CASSRGQAADEQFF

J: TRBJ2-7
size: few
D: NA
V: TRBV2
DNA: TGTGCCAGCAGTCGCGGGACATACTACGAGCAGTACTTC
CDR3: CASSRGTYYEQYF

J: TRBJ2-7
size: NA
D: NA
V: TRBV12-3/TRBV12-4
DNA: TGTGCCAGCAGTTTAGGTTCCGACTTAGGGCAGTACTTC
CDR3: CASSLGSDLGQYF

J: TRBJ1-5
size: NA
D: NA
V: TRBV20-1
DNA: TGCAGTGCTAGAGACCAGGCACTGGCTCAGCCCCAGCATTTT
CDR3: CSARDQALAQPQHF

J: TRBJ2-1
size: NA
D: NA
V: TRBV7-9
DNA: TGTGCCAGCAGCACCTCCGGGGCCAACAATGAGCAGTTCTTC
CDR3: CASSTSGANNEQFF

J: TRBJ2-2
size: NA
D: TRBD2
V: TRBV6-2/TRBV6-3
DNA: TGTGCCAGCAGTTACGGGAGGGCCGACACCGGGGAGCTGTTTTTT
CDR3: CASSYGRADTGELFF

J: TRBJ2-7
size: NA
D: TRBD1
V: TRBV4-1
DNA: TGCGCCAGCAGCCAAGAGCCGAGACAGGGGGCCTACGAGCAGTACTTC
CDR3: CASSQEPRQGAYEQYF

J: TRBJ2-3
size: few
D: NA
V: TRBV15
DNA: TGTGCCACCAGCAGAGGACAGCCTAGCACAGATACGCAGTATTTT
CDR3: CATSRGQPSTDTQYF

J: TRBJ1-2
size: NA
D: NA
V: TRBV10-2
DNA: TGCGCCAGCAGTGAGGGGAGGGCCGGCGTTAACTATGGCTACACCTTC
CDR3: CASSEGRAGVNYGYTF

J: TRBJ1-1
size: few
D: NA
V: TRBV11-2
DNA: TGTGCCAGCAGCCTGCTAGGCGGGGAAGCTTTCTTT
CDR3: CASSLLGGEAFF

J: TRBJ2-7
size: NA
D: NA
V: TRBV6-1
DNA: TGTGCCATCAGCCCTTCCCGGGGCTACGAGCAGTACTTC
CDR3: CAISPSRGYEQYF

J: TRBJ2-5
size: few
D: TRBD1
V: TRBV6-6
DNA: TGTGCCAGCAGTTACCCAAAGACAGGGGGGTCAGAGACCCAGTACTTC
CDR3: CASSYPKTGGSETQYF

J: TRBJ1-2
size: NA
D: NA
V: TRBV6-4
DNA: TGTGCCAGCAGTGACAAAGGGCGAGGCTACACCTTC
CDR3: CASSDKGRGYTF

J: TRBJ2-5
size: NA
D: TRBD1
V: TRBV5-1
DNA: TGCGCCAGCAGCCCAGACAGGGTGGGTATGGAGACCCAGTACTTC
CDR3: CASSPDRVGMETQYF

J: TRBJ2-7
size: few
D: NA
V: TRBV6-1
DNA: TGTGCCAGCAGTCATCGCGATAGGGTGAGAGAGCAGTACTTC
CDR3: CASSHRDRVREQYF

J: TRBJ2-3
size: few
D: NA
V: TRBV6-4
DNA: TGTGCCAGCAGTTCTACTTCTCAACACACAGATACGCAGTATTTT
CDR3: CASSSTSQHTDTQYF

J: TRBJ2-2
size: many
D: NA
V: TRBV6-6
DNA: TGTGCCAGCAGTTCTCTCCGATGGACAGAGAACACCGGGGAGCTGTTTTTT
CDR3: CASSSLRWTENTGELFF

J: TRBJ2-7
size: NA
D: NA
V: TRBV28
DNA: TGTGCCAGCAGTTTAAGGGGGAGCCGGTACGAGCAGTACTTC
CDR3: CASSLRGSRYEQYF

J: TRBJ1-5
size: NA
D: TRBD1
V: TRBV20-1
DNA: TGCAGTGCTAGCGGGACAGGGAATCAGCCCCAGCATTTT
CDR3: CSASGTGNQPQHF

J: TRBJ2-7
size: NA
D: TRBD1
V: TRBV20-1
DNA: TGCAGTGCTAGGAGCCAGGGGGCAGGCGAGCAGTACTTC
CDR3: CSARSQGAGEQYF

J: TRBJ2-2
size: NA
D: NA
V: TRBV5-1
DNA: TGCGCCAGCAGCTTGCGGGACGGGGAGCTGTTTTTT
CDR3: CASSLRDGELFF

J: TRBJ2-7
size: NA
D: NA
V: TRBV30
DNA: TGTGCCTGGAGTGTACAGTTCTACGAGCAGTACTTC
CDR3: CAWSVQFYEQYF

J: TRBJ2-1
size: NA
D: TRBD2
V: TRBV5-1
DNA: TGCGCCAGCGGCCTGACTAGCGGGATATACAATGAGCAGTTCTTC
CDR3: CASGLTSGIYNEQFF

J: TRBJ2-1
size: NA
D: TRBD2
V: TRBV20-1
DNA: TGCAGTGCTAGAGATAACGGGGGGGAGCAGTTCTTC
CDR3: CSARDNGGEQFF

J: TRBJ2-2
size: few
D: NA
V: TRBV12-3/TRBV12-4
DNA: TGTGCCAGCAGTAGAGCTGACGTGGACCGGGAGCTGTTTTTT
CDR3: CASSRADVDRELFF

J: TRBJ2-7
size: NA
D: TRBD1
V: TRBV11-2
DNA: TGTGCCAGCAGCTTGGACAGGGGGCTTTCCTACGAGCAGTACTTC
CDR3: CASSLDRGLSYEQYF

J: TRBJ2-7
size: NA
D: TRBD1
V: TRBV6-4
DNA: TGTGCCAGCAGTTACCGGGACAGGTCGGACGAGCCGTACTTC
CDR3: CASSYRDRSDEPYF

J: TRBJ2-1
size: NA
D: NA
V: TRBV3-1
DNA: TGTGCCAGCAGCCTCGGAAGCTCCTACAATGAGCAGTTCTTC
CDR3: CASSLGSSYNEQFF